A selection of T cell receptor beta chains follows, all from one sample in a study of T cell repertoires in cytomegalovirus infection. TCRdb called the reads again in MiXCR, with one record for every CDR3 protein. This sample yields about 920,000 distinct CDR3 sequences, of which approximately 30% are seen a single time; over 10% belongs to the top ten. No antigens are known for them. This specimen was cultured CD8+ T cells from PBMCs, taken from culture after CMV antigen stimulation. These receptors were taken from a human donor in good health (CMV status not recorded). Some clones in this sample may be carry-over from other donors' samples. Both conserved end residues are trimmed from each CDR3. A row's size may be missing; if present it is once, few, many or a size class.

abundance	j_gene	v_gene	CDR3aa
few	TRBJ2-7	TRBV20-1	SARTGRYEQY
.	TRBJ1-4	TRBV20-1	SAVLPRVDEKLF
few	TRBJ1-3	TRBV6-5	ASSPDRAGNTIY
.	TRBJ1-1	TRBV20-1	SAPPSTGSKTEAF
many	TRBJ2-3	TRBV12-3/TRBV12-4	ASSRGGSTDTQY
.	TRBJ1-6	TRBV6-5	ATGTGYDNSPLH
.	TRBJ2-1	TRBV7-9	ASTPRFEAEGKRNEQF
few	TRBJ2-7	TRBV7-9	ASRSDRSYEQY
.	TRBJ1-4	TRBV28	ASSINTGSTNEKLF
few	TRBJ1-1	TRBV20-1	SARDVGMNTEAF
.	TRBJ2-5	TRBV7-9	ASSLLPRRGGEETQY
few	TRBJ2-5	TRBV4-2	ASSQDQAEETQY
once	TRBJ2-1	TRBV15	ATSRDPRSSYNEQF
few	TRBJ2-5	TRBV18	ASSPQGFQETQY
many	TRBJ2-3	TRBV7-8	ASSHLGGGQGDTQY
many	TRBJ2-2	TRBV6-2/TRBV6-3	ASSYNPAGELF
.	TRBJ1-1	TRBV4-1	ASSQTMAVEAF
few	TRBJ2-3	TRBV4-2	ASSQEHAKY
.	TRBJ2-3	TRBV6-5	ASKTGGGGTDTQY
many	TRBJ2-7	TRBV7-9	ASRRQGNSYEQY
.	TRBJ1-2	TRBV7-9	ASELQGIYGYT
.	TRBJ1-4	TRBV5-6	ASSFERETEKLF
few	TRBJ2-1	TRBV6-2/TRBV6-3	ASSYLAGTDEQF
few	TRBJ1-1	TRBV19	ASSGPGQVNTEAF
few	TRBJ2-1	TRBV27	ASSPVTGGVYNEQF
.	TRBJ2-2	TRBV7-6	ASRWHNTGELF
.	TRBJ2-5	TRBV6-2/TRBV6-3	ASSPDGRLQETQY
.	TRBJ2-3	TRBV12-3/TRBV12-4	ASRPLPSGNTDTQY
few	TRBJ2-1	TRBV28	ASSSLAFLGYNEQF
.	TRBJ1-1	TRBV2	AIQGGTEAF
.	TRBJ1-4	TRBV6-6	ASRADRGTNEKLF
few	TRBJ2-1	TRBV4-3	ASSPASGDNNEQF
.	TRBJ2-2	TRBV20-1	SAPGTSAPGELF
many	TRBJ2-3	TRBV7-6	ASVPTSRTDTQY
.	TRBJ2-1	TRBV12-3/TRBV12-4	ASSWGGGHYNEQF
few	TRBJ2-3	TRBV23-1	ASSQIRDRETDTQY
many	TRBJ2-1	TRBV7-8	ASSLRPGDNNEQF
.	TRBJ1-1	TRBV6-6	ASRYRPGRGVNTEAF
many	TRBJ1-1	TRBV11-3	ASSYAMNTEAF
.	TRBJ1-2	TRBV7-9	ASSLVAYGYT
few	TRBJ1-1	TRBV29-1	SVGLIHRGDTEAF
few	TRBJ2-7	TRBV12-3/TRBV12-4	ASSLAAGATEQY
.	TRBJ2-5	TRBV7-7	ASSTDRGAQY
.	TRBJ1-1	TRBV6-5	ASTLNRGMNTEAF
few	TRBJ1-1	TRBV6-5	ASSYIDRITTEAF
.	TRBJ2-5	TRBV7-9	ASSLSVQGETQY